One sample yielded the 22 T cell receptor beta chains listed below, sequenced in a study of Ad26.COV2.S vaccination and SARS-CoV-2 variants. Clones were read by immunoSEQ multiplex PCR, and TCRdb kept only the in-frame ones, dropping some. The table lists about 390,000 clones, around nine tenths of them singletons, with approximately 3.7% in the top ten. Described treatment: some 19 received Ad26.COV2.S at low or high dose, single or two shots; about 5 received placebo; per-sample allocation not given. Sample collection was performed on day 63 after the first vaccine or placebo injection. The specimen comprised peripheral blood, sampled in a trial of Ad26.COV2.S vaccine versus placebo. Every receptor here comes from a person aged 18 to 59 who received the Ad26.COV2.S COVID-19 vaccine or a placebo.

The J gene is TRBJ2-7, the V gene TRBV19, with TRBD1 matching 7 bases. The CDR3 loop spans 17 amino acids. The germline V gene encodes CDR1 LNHDA and CDR2 SQIVND (reference sequence). V lost 7 bases and J lost 0; bases outside the gene matches: 15. The CDR3 region is CASIPGDSSESSYEQYF. CDR3 DNA: TGTGCCAGTATACCCGGGGACAGCTCCGAGAGCTCCTACGAGCAGTACTTC.

V is TRBV7-8 and J is TRBJ1-1; D uncertain. The germline CDR1 and CDR2 sequences are SGHVS and FQNEAQ. Trimming took off 5 bases at V and 2 bases at J, with 12 bases between the two ends. This CDR3 contains 14 residues. The chain's CDR3 is CASSVAPFNTEAFF. CDR3 sequence (DNA): TGTGCCAGCAGCGTCGCTCCCTTTAACACTGAAGCTTTCTTT.

The chain recombines TRBV24-1 with TRBJ1-5; TRBD1 might be the D (6 bases). The CDR3 spans 20 residues. The V and J ends lost 0 bases and 2 bases respectively, with 22 bases between them. Germline V gene lookup returns CDR1 KGHDR and CDR2 SFDVKD. The DNA for the CDR3 is TGTGCCACCAGTGATTTGTTGGCGGGACAAACTCCAGGCGGCAATCAGCCCCAGCATTTT. Translation: CATSDLLAGQTPGGNQPQHF.

This clone was detected once. The chain has TRBV19 and TRBJ2-3, with D unresolved. Germline CDR1 is LNHDA and CDR2 is SQIVND (reference sequence). V lost 3 bases, J lost 5 bases, and 18 bases lay in between. The CDR3 sequence is 16 residues long. The CDR3 DNA reads TGTGCCAGTAGTATGCCGTTCAAGCAAAGTGGAGATACGCAGTATTTT. Protein sequence: CASSMPFKQSGDTQYF.

V and J are TRBV7-6 and TRBJ1-3, with TRBD1 matching 7 bases. This CDR3 has 17 amino acids. Germline trimming cut 5 bases from V and 0 bases from J; bases unmatched to any gene: 10. Germline V gene sequence: CDR1 SGHVS, CDR2 FNYEAQ. The CDR3 protein is CASSPREGQSSGNTIYF. The CDR3 DNA sequence: TGTGCCAGCAGCCCCCGAGAGGGACAGTCCTCTGGAAACACCATATATTTT. The whole variable domain, filled in from reference TRBV7-6 and TRBJ1-3, reads GAGVSQSPRYKVTKRGQDVALRCDPISGHVSLYWYRQALGQGPEFLTYFNYEAQQDKSGLPNDRFSAERPEGSISTLTIQRTEQRDSAMYRCASSPREGQSSGNTIYFGEGSWLTVV.

V gene TRBV10-2 combines with J gene TRBJ1-2; TRBD1 matches at 7 bases. V shed 4 bases, J shed 8 bases, and the junction held 7 bases outside the gene matches. This CDR3 is 13 amino acids long. Germline CDR1 WSHSY, CDR2 SAAADI. The CDR3 spells CASSGEQGLGYTF. CDR3 nucleotide sequence: TGCGCCAGCAGTGGGGAACAGGGGCTCGGCTACACCTTC.

The rearrangement links TRBV5-5 to TRBJ1-1, with a weak D call TRBD1 (6 bases). V lost 4 bases and J 4 bases, leaving 11 bases between the germline ends. Looked up from germline, CDR1 is SGHKS and CDR2 is YYEKEE (reference sequence). The CDR3 loop spans 13 amino acids. This CDR3 reads CASSVGHLTEAFF. CDR3 DNA sequence: TGTGCCAGCAGCGTGGGACATCTCACTGAAGCTTTCTTT. Full variable domain (remainder filled in from reference TRBV5-5 and TRBJ1-1): DAGVTQSPTHLIKTRGQQVTLRCSPISGHKSVSWYQQVLGQGPQFIFQYYEKEERGRGNFPDRFSARQFPNYSSELNVNALLLGDSALYLCASSVGHLTEAFFGQGTRLTVV.

This clone occurred a few times. The chain links TRBV27 to TRBJ2-1; a weak D match, TRBD2 (5 bases). V was clipped by 2 bases and J by 10 bases, with 15 bases between them. CDR1 is MNHEY, CDR2 SMNVEV, per germline (reference sequence). This CDR3 comprises 14 residues. This CDR3 reads CASSLASTSTEQFF. CDR3 nucleotides: TGTGCCAGCAGTTTAGCTAGCACCTCGACGGAGCAGTTCTTC.

The genes are TRBV6-6 and TRBJ2-5; 13 bases fit TRBD2. This CDR3 is built from 14 residues. V dropped 5 bases and J dropped 7; count of bases not matched to a gene: 4. Germline assignment: CDR1 MNHNY and CDR2 SVGAGI (reference sequence). The CDR3: CASSTSGGAGTQYF. DNA of the CDR3: TGTGCCAGCAGTACTAGCGGGGGGGCTGGGACCCAGTACTTC.

This clone was counted once. This chain joins TRBV7-2 and TRBJ1-5; maybe TRBD1 (5 bases). V shed 0 bases and J shed 6 bases, with 12 bases lying between them. Germline CDR1 is SGHTA and CDR2 is FQGNSA. There are 15 residues in the CDR3. CDR3 residues: CASSLAGTGGQPQHF. CDR3 DNA sequence: TGTGCCAGCAGCTTAGCGGGGACCGGGGGTCAGCCCCAGCATTTT.

The chain couples TRBV21-1 to TRBJ1-6. TRBV21-1 is classified as a pseudogene. The CDR3 length is 16 residues. CDR3 coding DNA: TGTGCCAGCTCAACGAGAGAGGGACCAAAAAATTCACCCCTCCACTTT. This sequence encodes CASSTREGPKNSPLHF.

For this clone: Other DNA sequences within the sample encode an identical CDR3. This sequence joins TRBV19 and TRBJ2-1; D gene uncertain. Trimming removed 1 base at V and 4 bases at J, with 2 bases between. This CDR3 comprises 12 residues. Germline lookup yields CDR1 LNHDA and CDR2 SQIVND (reference sequence). CDR3 nucleotide sequence: TGTGCCAGTAGTATAGGATACAATGAGCAGTTCTTC. Its protein product is CASSIGYNEQFF.

There are a few counts of this clone. J is TRBJ2-7 and V is TRBV4-3; the D is unclear. Germline lookup yields CDR1 LGHNA and CDR2 YSLEER. V lost 0 bases, J lost 3 bases, and 9 bases lay in between. This CDR3 is 14 amino acids long. CDR3 coding DNA: TGCGCCAGCAGCCAAGATCGGCGGAACTACGAGCAGTACTTC. Its translation is CASSQDRRNYEQYF.

This clone was recorded at least ten times. The J gene is TRBJ2-1, the V gene TRBV7-2, with D uncertain. Per germline, CDR1 SGHTA and CDR2 FQGNSA. The germline V and J ends were trimmed by 4 bases and 14 bases, with 12 bases remaining between them. This CDR3 spans 11 amino acids. CDR3 protein: CASSSGFSEFF. In DNA, the CDR3 is TGTGCCAGCAGCTCAGGATTCTCAGAGTTCTTC.

This chain uses TRBV5-1 with TRBJ1-1; possibly TRBD1 for D (6 bases). The CDR3 covers 15 residues. The V and J ends lost 2 bases and 1 base respectively, with 12 bases between them. The germline V gene has CDR1 SGHRS and CDR2 YFSETQ. CDR3: CASSFGGARNTEAFF. CDR3 nucleotide sequence: TGCGCCAGCAGCTTTGGGGGGGCGAGGAACACTGAAGCTTTCTTT.

This chain uses TRBV4-2 with TRBJ2-3, with TRBD1 identical over 9 bases. This CDR3 comprises 17 residues. Per the germline V gene, CDR1 is LGHNA and CDR2 is YNFKEQ. The J segment lost 1 base and the V segment lost 1 base, leaving 6 bases of the junction unmatched. The CDR3 coding sequence is TGTGCCAGCAGCCAAGGGGACAGGGCAGTTGGCACAGATACGCAGTATTTT. Translation: CASSQGDRAVGTDTQYF.

This clone was recorded once. This CDR3 is CATSDLTGSNGYTF. CDR3 nucleotide sequence: TGTGCCACCAGTGATCTGACAGGGTCGAATGGCTACACCTTC. The chain links TRBV24-1 to TRBJ1-2; 7 positions agree with TRBD1. Germline V gene data show CDR1 as KGHDR and CDR2 as SFDVKD. V lost 3 bases and J lost 6; bases outside the gene matches: 6. This CDR3 is 14 amino acids long.

Concerning this clone: Mismatch with germline at one junction end may stem from a read error. The chain couples TRBV2 to TRBJ2-7, with a possible D match to TRBD1 (5 bases). Germline assignment: CDR1 SNHLY and CDR2 FYNNEI. CDR3 length: 13 amino acids. Written as DNA, the CDR3 is TGTGCCAGCGGTGACAGCCCCACGTCCGAGCAGTACTTC. Translation: CASGDSPTSEQYF.

This clone has more than one count but fewer than ten. The rearrangement links TRBV11-2 to TRBJ1-2; D is ambiguous. Trimming left V 0 bases short and J 2 bases short, with 10 bases between. This CDR3 is built from 15 residues. The germline CDR1 and CDR2 sequences are SGHAT and FQNNGV. CDR3 sequence (DNA): TGTGCCAGCAGCTTAGATCGTCTGGCAAACTATGGCTACACCTTC. As protein: CASSLDRLANYGYTF.

This chain links TRBV19 with TRBJ1-4; D uncertain. The germline gives CDR1 LNHDA, CDR2 SQIVND (reference sequence). This CDR3 is built from 14 residues. The V end was cut by 3 bases, the J end by 8 bases, with 13 bases between. This CDR3 reads CASSMSTADEKLFF. CDR3 DNA: TGTGCCAGTAGTATGTCCACAGCGGACGAAAAACTGTTTTTT. Looking up the rest from reference TRBV19 and TRBJ1-4 gives the full variable domain: DGGITQSPKYLFRKEGQNVTLSCEQNLNHDAMYWYRQDPGQGLRLIYYSQIVNDFQKGDIAEGYSVSREKKESFPLTVTSAQKNPTAFYLCASSMSTADEKLFFGSGTQLSVL.

The chain carries TRBV24-1 and TRBJ1-6; D might be TRBD1 (5 bases). V lost 4 bases and J 4 bases, leaving 22 bases between the germline ends. This CDR3 contains 19 residues. Germline loops: CDR1 KGHDR, CDR2 SFDVKD. This CDR3 is CATSEPTRVGMSYNSPLHF. For the CDR3, the DNA is TGTGCCACCAGTGAACCCACCAGGGTAGGGATGAGTTATAATTCACCCCTCCACTTT.

CDR3 DNA: TGTGCCAGCAGTGAGTTTAGCGGGGGCCCCTACGAGCAGTACTTC. Translating gives CASSEFSGGPYEQYF. This chain links TRBV2 with TRBJ2-7; 9 nucleotides line up with TRBD2. CDR3 length: 15 residues. Germline CDR1 and CDR2: SNHLY and FYNNEI. The trim removed 3 bases at V and 2 bases at J, leaving 5 bases unmatched.